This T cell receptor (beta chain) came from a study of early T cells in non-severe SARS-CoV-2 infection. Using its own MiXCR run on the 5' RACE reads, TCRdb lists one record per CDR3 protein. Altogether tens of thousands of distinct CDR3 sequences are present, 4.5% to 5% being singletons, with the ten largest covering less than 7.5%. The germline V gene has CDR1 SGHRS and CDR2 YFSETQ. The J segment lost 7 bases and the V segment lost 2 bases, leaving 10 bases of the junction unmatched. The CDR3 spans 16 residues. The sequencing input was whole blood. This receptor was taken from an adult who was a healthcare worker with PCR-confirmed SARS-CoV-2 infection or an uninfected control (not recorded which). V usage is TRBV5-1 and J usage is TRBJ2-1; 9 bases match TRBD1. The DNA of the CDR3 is TGCGCCAGCAGCTTAACTCCGGGACAGGGTCGGAATGAGCAGTTCTTC. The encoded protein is CASSLTPGQGRNEQFF.